A selection of T cell receptor beta chains follows, all from one sample in a study of T cell changes during pregnancy in multiple sclerosis. Repertoires were generated with immunoSEQ multiplex PCR, while TCRdb's copy carries only in-frame clones and drops some. The sample includes about 57,000 clones, 90% of them seen just once. This material consisted of peripheral blood, taken in the first trimester of pregnancy. Receptor source: a female donor in good health, enrolled as a control in a pregnancy study. Each CDR3 is given with its conserved first and last residue. Fields, in order: V gene, clone size, J gene, D gene, CDR3 DNA, CDR3 protein. The D gene is left open where the match is weak. Size is omitted from some rows. Given values are once, few, many or a class for expanded clones.

V gene: TRBV4-1
clone size: -
J gene: TRBJ1-1
D gene: -
CDR3 DNA: TGCGCCAGCAGCCTCCTAGACGTGGGAGGAACTGAAGCTTTCTTT
CDR3 protein: CASSLLDVGGTEAFF

V gene: TRBV9
clone size: -
J gene: TRBJ1-4
D gene: -
CDR3 DNA: TGTGCCAGCAGCGCAAACAGGAATGAAAAACTGTTTTTT
CDR3 protein: CASSANRNEKLFF

V gene: TRBV21-1
clone size: -
J gene: TRBJ1-4
D gene: -
CDR3 DNA: TGTGCCAGCAGCCGGAGAGGGCACGCGCTCCCAACTAATGAAAAACTGTTTTTT
CDR3 protein: CASSRRGHALPTNEKLFF

V gene: TRBV18
clone size: -
J gene: TRBJ2-1
D gene: TRBD2
CDR3 DNA: TGTGCCAGCTCACCACCGGCTAGCGGGGGGGCAGGCGATGAGCAGTTCTTC
CDR3 protein: CASSPPASGGAGDEQFF

V gene: TRBV28
clone size: -
J gene: TRBJ2-1
D gene: -
CDR3 DNA: TGTGCCAGCAGCCCATCAGGGGACCTCTACAATGAGCAGTTCTTC
CDR3 protein: CASSPSGDLYNEQFF

V gene: TRBV5-6
clone size: -
J gene: TRBJ2-5
D gene: -
CDR3 DNA: TGTGCCAGCAGCCCGGATGGGGGGGAGACCCAGTACTTC
CDR3 protein: CASSPDGGETQYF

V gene: TRBV6-6
clone size: -
J gene: TRBJ2-7
D gene: TRBD2
CDR3 DNA: TGTGCCAGCAGCCCAGCGGGAGTGGGCGAGCAGTACTTC
CDR3 protein: CASSPAGVGEQYF

V gene: TRBV21-1
clone size: -
J gene: TRBJ2-6
D gene: -
CDR3 DNA: TGTGCCAGCACCTTACAGTGTAACTCTGGGGCCAACGTCCTGACTTTC
CDR3 protein: CASTLQCNSGANVLTF

V gene: TRBV4-1
clone size: -
J gene: TRBJ2-2
D gene: -
CDR3 DNA: TGCGCCAGCAGCCTCGCGGGAAGCGGCGGGGAGCTGTTTTTT
CDR3 protein: CASSLAGSGGELFF

V gene: TRBV5-6
clone size: -
J gene: TRBJ1-5
D gene: -
CDR3 DNA: TGTGCCAGCAGCTTGGCCGGGGAGGATCAGCCCCAGCATTTT
CDR3 protein: CASSLAGEDQPQHF

V gene: TRBV30
clone size: -
J gene: TRBJ1-1
D gene: -
CDR3 DNA: TGTGCCTGGAGTGTAGGACAGCTCGAAGCTTTCTTT
CDR3 protein: CAWSVGQLEAFF

V gene: TRBV19
clone size: -
J gene: TRBJ2-5
D gene: TRBD2
CDR3 DNA: TGTGCCAGTAGTATGGGTCTAGCGGGAGCATCCCAGTACTTC
CDR3 protein: CASSMGLAGASQYF

V gene: TRBV5-4
clone size: once
J gene: TRBJ2-7
D gene: -
CDR3 DNA: TGTGCCAGCAGCTCCGGAGGTTTCTCCTACGAGCAGTACTTC
CDR3 protein: CASSSGGFSYEQYF

V gene: TRBV18
clone size: -
J gene: TRBJ2-3
D gene: -
CDR3 DNA: TGTGCCAGCTCACCACCGCAGGGCATAACAGATACGCAGTATTTT
CDR3 protein: CASSPPQGITDTQYF

V gene: TRBV6-1
clone size: -
J gene: TRBJ1-3
D gene: TRBD1
CDR3 DNA: TGTGCCAGTAAACCCGGGACAGGGTCTGGAAACACCATATATTTT
CDR3 protein: CASKPGTGSGNTIYF

V gene: TRBV28
clone size: once
J gene: TRBJ2-1
D gene: TRBD2
CDR3 DNA: TGTGCCAGCAGGCTCGGGGCGGGAGTTGCCTACAATGAGCAGTTCTTC
CDR3 protein: CASRLGAGVAYNEQFF

V gene: TRBV9
clone size: -
J gene: TRBJ2-1
D gene: -
CDR3 DNA: TGTGCCAGCAGCGCACGACTAGGGACCTACAATGAGCAGTTCTTC
CDR3 protein: CASSARLGTYNEQFF